This is a list of T cell receptor beta chains from one sample in a study of OX40 agonist ivuxolimab in advanced cancers. Assay used: immunoSEQ multiplex PCR; TCRdb lists only in-frame clones, some missing. The data show about 79,000 clones, approximately 86% seen once. Sequenced material: CD4+ or CD8+ T cells sorted from blood, taken in a trial of the OX40 agonist ivuxolimab. The receptors here all came from an adult with an advanced solid tumor such as melanoma, head and neck, liver or kidney cancer. CDR3s include the opening cysteine and the closing phenylalanine or tryptophan. Each record gives: J gene, V gene, clone size, D gene, CDR3 protein, CDR3 DNA. D genes are given only for firm matches. The size field is filled for only some rows; it gives once, few, many or a size class.

>TRBJ2-4|TRBV4-1|.|.
CASSQERPAAQLPKNIQYF
TGCGCCAGCAGCCAAGAAAGGCCGGCTGCTCAACTACCCAAAAACATTCAGTACTTC
>TRBJ2-7|TRBV5-1|.|TRBD2
CASSHGASGDGEQYF
TGCGCCAGCTCCCACGGGGCTAGCGGAGACGGGGAGCAGTACTTC
>TRBJ2-1|TRBV13|.|.
CASSLGRGDWNEQFF
TGTGCCAGCAGCTTAGGCCGCGGGGATTGGAATGAGCAGTTCTTC
>TRBJ2-5|TRBV7-2|.|.
CASSLEGGALVTQYF
TGTGCCAGCAGCTTAGAGGGTGGAGCTCTGGTGACCCAGTACTTC
>TRBJ1-2|TRBV19|.|TRBD1
CASSSLDRGYGYTF
TGTGCCAGTAGTTCCTTGGACAGGGGATATGGCTACACCTTC
>TRBJ2-3|TRBV28|.|.
CASSLPQGTSRLF
TGTGCCAGCAGTTTACCTCAAGGCACAAGCAGACTTTTT
>TRBJ2-2|TRBV19|.|.
CASNSGAGELFF
TGTGCCAGCAATAGTGGGGCCGGGGAGCTGTTTTTT
>TRBJ2-7|TRBV7-9|.|TRBD1
CASSQGTGGPTRYEQYF
TGTGCCAGCAGCCAAGGGACAGGGGGCCCAACTAGGTACGAGCAGTACTTC
>TRBJ2-5|TRBV12-5|.|.
CASGLVGGWEETQYF
TGTGCTAGTGGTTTGGTAGGGGGTTGGGAAGAGACCCAGTACTTC
>TRBJ2-1|TRBV10-3|once|TRBD1
CATGQGALDWQFF
TGTGCCACGGGACAGGGGGCTTTGGATTGGCAGTTCTTC
>TRBJ2-7|TRBV4-1|.|.
CASSQESPGRGGVFYEQYF
TGCGCCAGCAGCCAAGAGTCGCCCGGACGTGGGGGCGTTTTTTACGAGCAGTACTTC
>TRBJ2-7|TRBV5-4|.|TRBD2
CASSLGGLAYTYEQYF
TGTGCCAGCAGCTTGGGAGGACTAGCGTATACCTACGAGCAGTACTTC
>TRBJ1-6|TRBV27|.|.
CASSLGILGSRGSPLHF
TGTGCCAGCAGCTTGGGGATACTAGGTTCGAGGGGGTCACCCCTCCACTTT
>TRBJ2-7|TRBV7-8|.|.
CASSYDLNSGEQYF
TGTGCCAGCAGCTACGATCTGAATTCTGGGGAGCAGTACTTC
>TRBJ1-4|TRBV9|.|.
CASSPSGDLNEKLFF
TGTGCCAGCAGCCCGTCTGGGGACCTAAATGAAAAACTGTTTTTT
>TRBJ2-7|TRBV11-2|once|TRBD1
CASSSGTDPSYEQYF
TGTGCCAGCAGCTCCGGGACAGATCCCTCCTACGAGCAGTACTTC
>TRBJ2-2|TRBV7-6|.|.
CASSLLGGGTGELFF
TGTGCCAGCAGCTTATTGGGGGGAGGCACCGGGGAGCTGTTTTTT